The clone carrying this T cell receptor (beta chain) was seen at least ten times. Noted time point: sample taken at primary tumor resection. Whole RNA came from tumor, nontumor lung or frozen PBMC and was sequenced without being sorted. The record originates from a study of spatial heterogeneity in lung cancer. Using its own MiXCR run on the 5' RACE reads, TCRdb lists one record per CDR3 protein. The data contain around 41,000 distinct CDR3 sequences, over 6.5% of them singletons. Germline V gene lookup returns CDR1 SQVTM and CDR2 ANQGSEA. V lost 0 bases to trimming and J lost 5 bases, with 5 bases between them. This CDR3 contains 11 residues.

V and J are TRBV29-1 and TRBJ2-7; D is unresolved. The clonotype originates from a female donor with early-stage non-small cell lung cancer. Sequencing was performed on PBMCs, taken at surgery. The CDR3 nucleotides are TGCAGCGTTGAAGATCGCCACGAGCAGTACTTC. Its translation: CSVEDRHEQYF.